This T cell receptor (beta chain) was found in a study of T cells expressing NK-cell markers. Whole-study context: Sorted T-cell subsets CD3+CD56+NKG2C+, CD3+CD56+NKG2C- and CD3+CD56-NKG2C+ were TCR beta-sequenced.

TCRdb reworked the 5' RACE reads into one entry per CDR3 protein, no DNA. The sample totals about 550,000 distinct CDR3 sequences; its top ten clones hold around 4%. The germline V gene encodes CDR1 SGHTA and CDR2 FQGTGA. CDR3 length: 16 amino acids. The chain couples TRBV7-3 to TRBJ2-3; TCRdb selects TRBD2, and the lack of DNA leaves this call unchecked. This receptor was identified in a man aged 18 to 29 in good health. Sequencing was performed on blood T cells: a sorted CD56 or NKG2C T cell subset, CD4+ or CD8+ T cells, or bulk PBMC T cells (not recorded which). This CDR3 is CASSLGRGDGPDTQYF.